Listed here is a single T cell receptor (beta chain). It was with 60 Vbeta and 13 Jbeta primers that the PCR ran. Here immunoSEQ multiplex PCR was the method, and the copy in TCRdb shows in-frame clones only, minus some. Counted here are approximately 70,000 clones, around 74% occurring once; the ten biggest clones make up 22%. The data were obtained in a study of cytomegalovirus exposure and HLA in healthy donors. The CDR3 contains 15 residues. Trimming stripped 4 bases from V and 4 bases from J, with 14 bases between. Germline loops: CDR1 SGDLS, CDR2 YYNGEE. The receptor was isolated from a woman between 25 and 40 years old in good health and CMV-seropositive. Sequencing was performed on PBMCs. This rearrangement joins TRBV9 to TRBJ2-2, with D perhaps TRBD2 (6 bases). CDR3 region: CASSSTAGPTGELFF. CDR3 nucleotides: TGTGCCAGCAGCTCAACGGCGGGACCCACCGGGGAGCTGTTTTTT.